Listed here are 32 T cell receptor beta chains from one sample, sequenced in a study of cytomegalovirus exposure and HLA in healthy donors. Amplification used 60 Vbeta primers and 13 Jbeta primers. Method: immunoSEQ multiplex PCR; TCRdb's copy keeps in-frame clones and lacks some. The table has about 160,000 clones, approximately 77% seen once. Sample: PBMCs. Every receptor here comes from a man aged 45 to 65 in good health and CMV-seropositive.

The chain carries TRBV29-1 and TRBJ2-5; 7 bases align to TRBD1. Germline CDR1 is SQVTM and CDR2 is ANQGSEA. Trimming removed 7 bases from V and 7 bases from J; junction bases left unmatched: 21. CDR3 length: 16 residues. CDR3 DNA: TGCAGCGCCCGGGACAGTTACTTACCTGGGATGGGGACCCAGTACTTC. Amino acid sequence: CSARDSYLPGMGTQYF.

The V gene is TRBV2, the J gene TRBJ1-2; the match to TRBD1 covers 12 bases. The CDR3 length is 15 residues. Per germline, CDR1 SNHLY and CDR2 FYNNEI. V lost 6 bases to trimming and J lost 4 bases; unmatched junction nucleotides: 6. The CDR3 sequence is CASRTGTGGGYGYTF. Here the CDR3 DNA reads TGTGCCAGCAGAACCGGGACAGGGGGCGGCTATGGCTACACCTTC.

The V and J genes are TRBV4-3 and TRBJ2-7; no reliable D call. Trimming removed 0 bases at V and 0 bases at J, with 9 bases between. Germline loops: CDR1 LGHNA, CDR2 YSLEER. The CDR3 has 15 residues. Here the CDR3 reads CASSQDSSSSYEQYF. The CDR3 DNA reads as TGCGCCAGCAGCCAAGACTCCTCGAGCTCCTACGAGCAGTACTTC.

This clone showed up just a few times. The chain combines TRBV19 with TRBJ1-4; 9 bases align to TRBD1. The V and J ends lost 3 bases and 5 bases, in that order; junction bases with no gene match: 7. There are 16 residues in the CDR3. Germline lookup yields CDR1 LNHDA and CDR2 SQIVND (reference sequence). The CDR3 protein is CASSIGDRAENEKLFF. The CDR3 coding sequence is TGTGCCAGTAGTATCGGGGACAGGGCGGAAAATGAAAAACTGTTTTTT. Together with reference TRBV19 and TRBJ1-4, the CDR3 gives the full variable domain: DGGITQSPKYLFRKEGQNVTLSCEQNLNHDAMYWYRQDPGQGLRLIYYSQIVNDFQKGDIAEGYSVSREKKESFPLTVTSAQKNPTAFYLCASSIGDRAENEKLFFGSGTQLSVL.

This chain links TRBV7-6 with TRBJ2-2; D is ambiguous. Germline loops: CDR1 SGHVS, CDR2 FNYEAQ. The ends were cut back, 2 bases at V and 0 bases at J, with 7 bases in the middle. The CDR3 totals 15 residues. DNA for the CDR3: TGTGCCAGCAGCTTAACTCCAACGAACACCGGGGAGCTGTTTTTT. This sequence encodes CASSLTPTNTGELFF.

The rearrangement uses TRBV4-1 and TRBJ2-2; 9 bases line up with TRBD1. CDR1 MGHRA and CDR2 YSYEKL come from the germline V gene. The CDR3 consists of 17 residues. The V and J ends lost 0 bases and 0 bases, in that order; junction bases with no gene match: 2. The CDR3 bases are TGCGCCAGCAGCCAAGAGGGGACAGGGCCGAACACCGGGGAGCTGTTTTTT. Translated: CASSQEGTGPNTGELFF.

V usage is TRBV7-2 and J usage is TRBJ1-1; 7 nucleotides agree with TRBD1. With V trimmed by 5 bases and J by 3 bases, 6 bases remained unmatched. The germline CDR1 and CDR2 sequences are SGHTA and FQGNSA. CDR3 length equals 14 residues. In DNA form, the CDR3 reads TGTGCCAGCAGCCCACAGGGGACCTACACTGAAGCTTTCTTT. Translation gives CASSPQGTYTEAFF.

In its sample, this clone was seen once. The chain carries TRBV4-3 and TRBJ2-5; 10 bases are a match to TRBD2. The tail of the sequence fits TRBJ2-7 better, so the J call may be wrong. Per the germline V gene, CDR1 is LGHNA and CDR2 is YSLEER. This CDR3 is 16 amino acids long. The CDR3 coding sequence is TGCGCCAGCAGCCAAGAGGGAATAGCGGGGGGCCACGAGCAGTACTTC. Translating gives CASSQEGIAGGHEQYF.

V and J are TRBV28 and TRBJ1-4; 11 bases line up with TRBD1. There are 15 residues in the CDR3. With V trimmed by 2 bases and J by 11 bases, 7 bases remained unmatched. Germline CDR1 is MDHEN and CDR2 is SYDVKM. The CDR3 DNA reads TGTGCCAGCAGTTTAGGGGGGGGACAGGGGGACAAACTGTTTTTT. Its translation: CASSLGGGQGDKLFF.

The genes are TRBV7-9 and TRBJ1-1; no definite D call. This CDR3 is 13 amino acids long. The V gene's germline CDR1 is SEHNR and CDR2 FQNEAQ (reference sequence). V was shortened by 2 bases and J by 1 base, with 5 bases between the two germline ends. The CDR3 loop reads CASSLPGNTEAFF. The CDR3 bases are TGTGCCAGCAGCTTACCGGGGAACACTGAAGCTTTCTTT.

On this clone: One end of the junction varies from germline; a read error may be responsible. The chain uses TRBV6-1 and TRBJ2-7; D remains ambiguous. The length of the CDR3 is 10 residues. Germline V gene data show CDR1 as MNHNS and CDR2 as SASEGT. The chain's CDR3 is CASTSYGQYF. CDR3 nucleotide sequence: TGTGCCAGCACCTCCTACGGGCAGTACTTC.

This chain uses TRBV10-2 with TRBJ1-6; D remains unclear. The CDR3 totals 15 residues. Germline-derived CDR1 and CDR2 are WSHSY and SAAADI. V was pared by 5 bases and J by 7 bases, with 15 bases between. The CDR3 nucleotides are TGCGCCAGCAGTTTTCGGGTCCCCCTAAATTCACCCCTCCACTTT. This encodes CASSFRVPLNSPLHF.

The CDR3 DNA reads as TGTGCCAGCAGCTTAGGCGGGGGGGCAGGGACGCAGTATTTT. It specifies CASSLGGGAGTQYF. The gene calls are TRBV7-7 and TRBJ2-3, with 9 nucleotides matching TRBD2. With V trimmed by 1 base and J by 9 bases, 5 bases remained unmatched. The germline V gene encodes CDR1 SSHAT and CDR2 FNYEAQ (reference sequence). CDR3 length: 14 residues.

The V call is TRBV7-8, the J call TRBJ1-4, with TRBD1 as a possible D gene (6 bases). The length of the CDR3 is 13 residues. Trimming cost V 1 base and J 7 bases, with 7 bases left between them. The germline CDR1 and CDR2 sequences are SGHVS and FQNEAQ. CDR3 protein: CASSLGRGEKLFF. As DNA, the CDR3 is TGTGCCAGCAGCTTAGGCAGGGGTGAAAAACTGTTTTTT.

A remark on this clone: The same CDR3 can be traced to other DNA sequences in this sample. This chain connects TRBV19 to TRBJ1-2; 10 bases match TRBD1. After removal of 6 bases from V and 4 bases from J, the junction contained 8 bases not matched to a gene. CDR1 and CDR2 from the germline V gene are LNHDA and SQIVND (reference sequence). The CDR3 covers 15 residues. The CDR3 sequence is CASSPWDRGLYGYTF. In DNA, the CDR3 is TGTGCCAGTAGCCCGTGGGACAGGGGCCTCTATGGCTACACCTTC. The full variable domain, its missing parts supplied by reference TRBV19 and TRBJ1-2, is DGGITQSPKYLFRKEGQNVTLSCEQNLNHDAMYWYRQDPGQGLRLIYYSQIVNDFQKGDIAEGYSVSREKKESFPLTVTSAQKNPTAFYLCASSPWDRGLYGYTFGSGTRLTVV.

This clone was detected only a few times. The CDR3 coding sequence is TGTGCCAGCTTCTCGGCAGGACAGAACACTGAAGCTTTCTTT. Its translation is CASFSAGQNTEAFF. This sequence joins TRBV25-1 and TRBJ1-1, with a possible D match to TRBD1 (5 bases). CDR3 length: 14 residues. Trimming shortened V by 8 bases and J by 1 base, and 14 bases separated the two germline ends. The germline V gene encodes CDR1 MGHDK and CDR2 SYGVNS.

The chain joins TRBV18 to TRBJ2-7; 8 bases map to TRBD1. J lost 3 bases, V lost 5 bases, and 6 bases had no gene match. The germline V gene has CDR1 KGHSH and CDR2 LQKENI. This CDR3 is built from 14 residues. The CDR3 sequence: CASSDDRGDYEQYF. CDR3 DNA: TGTGCCAGCTCAGACGACAGGGGCGACTACGAGCAGTACTTC.

This rearrangement joins TRBV4-3 to TRBJ1-6; possibly TRBD1 for D (5 bases). V gave up 4 bases and J gave up 13 bases, with 17 bases separating them. Per the germline V gene, CDR1 is LGHNA and CDR2 is YSLEER. This CDR3 comprises 14 residues. The CDR3 region has the DNA TGCGCCAGCAGCCCCGGGACTGACGCTTCTCCCCTCCACTTT. It specifies CASSPGTDASPLHF.

V usage is TRBV7-3 and J usage is TRBJ1-3; D remains unclear. Trimming shortened V by 2 bases and J by 0 bases, and 11 bases separated the two germline ends. CDR1 SGHTA and CDR2 FQGTGA come from the germline V gene. The CDR3 contains 16 residues. CDR3 bases: TGTGCCAGCAGCTTAGGCCCAGGCAGCTCTGGAAACACCATATATTTT. Translation gives CASSLGPGSSGNTIYF.

The chain carries TRBV19 and TRBJ1-5, with 8 bases fitting TRBD1. V trimming: 1 base; J trimming: 6 bases; junction bases outside the gene matches: 5. CDR1 and CDR2 from the germline V gene are LNHDA and SQIVND (reference sequence). The CDR3 loop spans 15 amino acids. CDR3 residues: CASSIGTGLGQPQHF. CDR3 in DNA: TGTGCCAGTAGTATAGGGACAGGGTTGGGTCAGCCCCAGCATTTT.

The CDR3 spells CASSLGQGWSAYGYTF. Here the CDR3 DNA reads TGCGCCAGCAGCCTGGGACAGGGGTGGTCGGCCTATGGCTACACCTTC. The chain carries TRBV4-3 and TRBJ1-2; 10 nucleotides agree with TRBD1. The CDR3 totals 16 residues. J was trimmed by 4 bases and V by 4 bases; bases with no gene match: 9. Germline V gene lookup returns CDR1 LGHNA and CDR2 YSLEER.

This chain connects TRBV15 to TRBJ1-5; possibly TRBD1 for D (5 bases). CDR3 length: 17 residues. Trimming pared 0 bases from V and 2 bases from J, leaving 14 bases between. Germline CDR1 reads LNHNV; CDR2 reads YYDKDF (reference sequence). The CDR3 protein is CATSRDQGAPGNQPQHF. The CDR3 nucleotides are TGTGCCACCAGCAGAGATCAAGGGGCGCCCGGCAATCAGCCCCAGCATTTT. Supplemented by reference TRBV15 and TRBJ1-5, the full variable domain reads DAMVIQNPRYQVTQFGKPVTLSCSQTLNHNVMYWYQQKSSQAPKLLFHYYDKDFNNEADTPDNFQSRRPNTSFCFLDIRSPGLGDTAMYLCATSRDQGAPGNQPQHFGDGTRLSIL.

The V call is TRBV27, the J call TRBJ1-3, with 7 bases identical to TRBD1. V lost 4 bases, J lost 6 bases, and 12 bases stayed unmatched. Germline V gives CDR1 MNHEY, CDR2 SMNVEV (reference sequence). There are 16 residues in the CDR3. The CDR3 nucleotides read TGTGCCAGCAGTTCCTACCAGACAGGGATAGAAAACACCATATATTTT. Amino acid sequence: CASSSYQTGIENTIYF.

The V and J genes are TRBV7-2 and TRBJ2-2; TRBD1 matches 7 bases. CDR3 length: 16 residues. Germline loops: CDR1 SGHTA, CDR2 FQGNSA. Trimming took 0 bases from V and 6 from J; bases not matched to a gene: 7. CDR3 region: CASSLAGWQGAGELFF. The DNA for the CDR3 is TGTGCCAGCAGCTTAGCAGGGTGGCAGGGGGCCGGGGAGCTGTTTTTT. The full variable domain, its missing parts supplied by reference TRBV7-2 and TRBJ2-2, is GAGVSQSPSNKVTEKGKDVELRCDPISGHTALYWYRQSLGQGLEFLIYFQGNSAPDKSGLPSDRFSAERTGGSVSTLTIQRTQQEDSAVYLCASSLAGWQGAGELFFGEGSRLTVL.

This clone is a singleton in its sample. The chain links TRBV5-1 to TRBJ1-1; D is ambiguous. The CDR3 runs 15 residues. Per the germline V gene, CDR1 is SGHRS and CDR2 is YFSETQ. Trimming took 1 base from V and 2 from J, leaving 12 bases between them. The CDR3 sequence: CASSLSPEINTEAFF. DNA of the CDR3: TGCGCCAGCAGCTTGAGCCCGGAGATCAACACTGAAGCTTTCTTT. The variable domain in full, with the rest retrieved from reference TRBV5-1 and TRBJ1-1, is KAGVTQTPRYLIKTRGQQVTLSCSPISGHRSVSWYQQTPGQGLQFLFEYFSETQRNKGNFPGRFSGRQFSNSRSEMNVSTLELGDSALYLCASSLSPEINTEAFFGQGTRLTVV.

The V and J genes are TRBV28 and TRBJ2-7, with 7 bases aligning to TRBD1. Germline CDR1 reads MDHEN; CDR2 reads SYDVKM. V lost 6 bases, J lost 5 bases, and 10 bases stayed unmatched. The CDR3 totals 14 residues. The CDR3 sequence: CASRYTGVLHEQYF. CDR3 sequence (DNA): TGTGCCAGCAGGTACACAGGGGTCTTGCACGAGCAGTACTTC.

The chain uses TRBV18 and TRBJ2-5; D possibly corresponds to TRBD2 (5 bases). Germline CDR1 KGHSH, CDR2 LQKENI. CDR3 length equals 15 residues. Trimming stripped 3 bases from V and 5 bases from J, with 16 bases between. The chain's CDR3 is CASSPTITSGETQYF. CDR3 nucleotides: TGTGCCAGCTCACCTACAATAACTAGTGGGGAGACCCAGTACTTC.

The table lists this clone with a few counts. The V and J genes are TRBV6-6 and TRBJ1-2, with a weak D call TRBD1 (6 bases). V was shortened by 6 bases and J by 5 bases, with 13 bases between the two germline ends. The germline V gene has CDR1 MNHNY and CDR2 SVGAGI (reference sequence). The CDR3 length is 13 residues. This chain's CDR3 is CASRHGTTYGYTF. The CDR3 nucleotides read TGTGCCAGCAGGCACGGGACAACGTATGGCTACACCTTC.

The chain couples TRBV7-9 to TRBJ1-3; perhaps TRBD1 as D (5 bases). V lost 2 bases and J 0 bases, leaving 11 bases between the germline ends. The CDR3 covers 16 residues. Germline V gives CDR1 SEHNR, CDR2 FQNEAQ (reference sequence). The CDR3 bases are TGTGCCAGCAGCTTATTGGACGGGGGCTCTGGAAACACCATATATTTT. It translates to CASSLLDGGSGNTIYF. Full variable domain (rest looked up from reference TRBV7-9 and TRBJ1-3): DTGVSQNPRHKITKRGQNVTFRCDPISEHNRLYWYRQTLGQGPEFLTYFQNEAQLEKSRLLSDRFSAERPKGSFSTLEIQRTEQGDSAMYLCASSLLDGGSGNTIYFGEGSWLTVV.

The chain links TRBV7-9 to TRBJ2-2; D gene uncertain. Germline lookup yields CDR1 SEHNR and CDR2 FQNEAQ (reference sequence). This CDR3 is built from 17 residues. V was cut by 4 bases and J by 2 bases, with 17 bases left in between. CDR3 DNA: TGTGCCAGCAGCTCTATTTCTCCCCCTCGCAACACCGGGGAGCTGTTTTTT. Translating gives CASSSISPPRNTGELFF.

A few counts support this clone. The chain carries TRBV6-1 and TRBJ2-4, with D perhaps matching TRBD2 (6 bases). CDR3 length: 13 amino acids. V lost 5 bases and J lost 8, with 13 bases in between. The germline V gene encodes CDR1 MNHNS and CDR2 SASEGT. The CDR3 DNA follows: TGTGCCAGCAGTAGGTCTTGGAGGGACATTCAGTACTTC. Its translation: CASSRSWRDIQYF.

This clone showed up just a few times. The chain combines TRBV7-2 with TRBJ1-1; D not resolved. V dropped 4 bases and J dropped 7 bases, with 13 bases sitting between them. This CDR3 has 13 amino acids. CDR1 and CDR2 (germline): SGHTA, FQGNSA. The CDR3 region is CASSSSSRVEAFF. CDR3 coding DNA: TGTGCCAGCAGCTCCTCTTCGAGGGTTGAAGCTTTCTTT.